Below, one T cell receptor (beta chain) is given with its context. The specificity of this receptor is unknown. No per-base quality is available; no much larger clone lies one base away. This sample also contains other DNA sequences that code for the same CDR3. The immunoSEQ Assay, which uses bias-controlled multiplex PCR amplification of genomic DNA, was used to profile TCRbeta CDR3 regions. The study's own analysis went as follows. To quantify the absolute abundance of each unique TCRbeta CDR3 region, the sequences were collapsed and filtered. Differential abundance was assessed using a binomial (Fisher-equivalent) model and a beta-binomial model in which time-dependent variance fitted from healthy donors was added. Clones with fewer than 5 combined templates were removed, and differential abundance was called for clones with a Benjamini-Hochberg FDR below 0.01. The form v = (b*log(k)+a)^2 was used to model beta-binomial variance as a function of total template count across the two samples. Held by TCRdb, this immuneACCESS table contains in-frame sequences only and omits some clones. Under half of the omission traces to an unresolved V gene where checked; the cause of the rest is unknown. The DNA gave D and trimming, while V, J and clone size come from that table. The sample records 95,000 to 100,000 clones, roughly nine tenths of which are singletons. About 18% of the sample goes to the ten largest clones.

During the collection period, no infections or other immune events were recorded for the healthy donors. Healthy-donor blood repertoires served as a training cohort to calibrate time-dependent variance in a beta-binomial model of T-cell clone differential abundance. The training cohort included around 10 healthy donors, of whom 3 were female and 7 were male. The donors were between roughly 25 and 70 years old, with an average age of approximately 47 years. Whole blood, obtained from a commercial supplier, was collected from each healthy donor at three time points spaced around 13 days apart. Genomic DNA was extracted from unsorted whole blood for immunosequencing. This entry comes from a study of identifying expanded T cells in peripheral blood (dated by TCRdb to about 2019). Turning to the overall study: Technical replicates were generated by sequencing separate aliquots of the same genomic DNA pool, and four replicates were compared pairwise. Study-wide conclusions, independent of this receptor: About 1.3 differentially abundant clones were flagged by the binomial model between technical replicates, whereas about 15 and 18 were flagged over about two weeks and four weeks, respectively. Across all healthy donors, variance in clone template counts between approximately 2-week samples was found to increase significantly with total template count. Across all healthy-donor time intervals, the beta-binomial model significantly lowered both the number of clones called differentially abundant and the false-positive rate. The authors expected that over much longer intervals, such as months to years, biological variance in healthy repertoires might increase even further.

This TCR was sampled from a person between 18 and 70 years old in good health. The sequenced sample was blood.

In nucleotides, the sequence is TGCGCCAGCAGCTTAACTCTAGCGGGGGGGCCCAATGAGCAGTTCTTC. Protein translation: CASSLTLAGGPNEQFF. Recombination linked TRBV5-1 to TRBJ2-1; 12 nucleotides in the junction match TRBD2. The V end gives up 2 bases and the J end 6 bases, leaving 6 bases in the junction not matched to a gene. The germline V gene gives CDR1 as SGHRS and CDR2 as YFSETQ. The CDR3 has 16 amino acids, counting the end cysteine and phenylalanine. This entry keeps only the CDR3 DNA: 48 bases, framed from base 1.